One sample yielded the 15 T cell receptor beta chains listed below, sequenced in a study of CD8 T cells in Susac syndrome (dated by TCRdb to the late 2010s). The library came from the immunoSEQ multiplex PCR assay. RNA was extracted with the RNeasy kit and about 0.45 to 1 ug was reverse transcribed using random hexamers. The public reads were reanalyzed by TCRdb: fastp trimming at Q25, MiXCR alignment, in-frame beta chains only. Identical CDR3 protein sequences are pooled into one entry, listed with their most common genes and DNA. Here the sample has a few hundred thousand distinct CDR3 sequences; around 85% occur a single time. The ten largest clones represent 0.21% of the sample. The source material was CD8+ T cells from PBMCs. These receptors all come from a human donor with multiple sclerosis.

This clonotype is a singleton in its sample. V and J are TRBV18 and TRBJ1-2; D unclear. Germline-derived CDR1 and CDR2 are KGHSH and LQKENI. With 3 bases removed from V and 6 bases from J, the gap between germline ends came to 14 bases. The CDR3 is made up of 14 amino acids. The CDR3 region is CASSPALKADGYTF. The DNA for the CDR3 is TGTGCCAGCTCACCCGCTCTTAAAGCGGATGGCTACACCTTC.

The CDR3 sequence: CSASVSTASGYTF. CDR3 in DNA: TGCAGTGCTAGCGTTTCGACGGCGAGCGGCTACACCTTC. This chain connects TRBV20-1 to TRBJ1-2; D call uncertain. The length of the CDR3 is 13 residues. V was pared by 3 bases and J by 8 bases, with 16 bases between. CDR1 and CDR2 (germline): DFQATT, SNEGSKA (reference sequence).

The J gene is TRBJ1-1, the V gene TRBV7-6; perhaps TRBD1 as D (5 bases). V gave up 0 bases and J gave up 6 bases, with 11 bases separating them. Germline loops: CDR1 SGHVS, CDR2 FNYEAQ. The CDR3 consists of 14 residues. The CDR3 sequence: CASSLAWGVAEAFF. The DNA of the CDR3 is TGTGCCAGCAGCTTAGCCTGGGGGGTCGCTGAAGCTTTCTTT.

This sequence joins TRBV20-1 and TRBJ2-7; possible D gene TRBD1, 5 bases. Per germline, CDR1 DFQATT and CDR2 SNEGSKA (reference sequence). The CDR3 has 13 residues. Deletions cut 6 bases from V and 6 bases from J, with 18 bases between. This chain's CDR3 is CSAPFGAGFEQYF. The CDR3 nucleotides read TGCAGTGCCCCCTTTGGGGCAGGGTTCGAGCAGTACTTC.

This chain uses TRBV27 with TRBJ1-1, with unresolved D. This CDR3 is 13 amino acids long. Trimming left V 4 bases short and J 3 bases short, with 9 bases between. Per germline, CDR1 MNHEY and CDR2 SMNVEV (reference sequence). The CDR3 region has the DNA TGTGCCAGCAGTTATGGAAAGGACACTGAAGCTTTCTTT. This translates into CASSYGKDTEAFF.

The rearrangement joins TRBV10-3 to TRBJ1-1; D gene ambiguous. The CDR3 covers 12 residues. V was trimmed by 7 bases and J by 4 bases, leaving 10 bases between them. CDR1 is ENHRY and CDR2 is SYGVKD in the germline V gene. CDR3 protein: CAINPGGTEAFF. In DNA, the CDR3 is TGTGCCATCAATCCAGGAGGCACTGAAGCTTTCTTT.

V and J are TRBV5-1 and TRBJ1-1; 7 bases agree with TRBD1. The CDR3 has 13 amino acids. Germline assignment: CDR1 SGHRS and CDR2 YFSETQ. Unmatched junction bases numbered 7, after V lost 4 bases and J lost 7 bases. The CDR3 sequence is CASSPDRDIEAFF. CDR3 coding DNA: TGCGCCAGCAGCCCTGACAGGGACATTGAAGCTTTCTTT.

This clonotype was observed a handful of times. V and J are TRBV6-5 and TRBJ1-2; 11 bases are shared with TRBD1. The germline V gene has CDR1 MNHEY and CDR2 SVGAGI. The CDR3 contains 15 residues. J gave up 3 bases and V 4 bases, and 4 bases lay outside the gene matches. The CDR3 spells CASSSPGQGDYGYTF. In DNA, the CDR3 is TGTGCCAGCAGTTCTCCGGGACAGGGGGACTATGGCTACACCTTC.

The V and J genes are TRBV2 and TRBJ2-7; no firm D call. Per germline, CDR1 SNHLY and CDR2 FYNNEI. The CDR3 has 14 amino acids. V was cut by 6 bases and J by 2 bases, with 14 bases left in between. The CDR3: CASREIVLAYEQYF. As DNA, the CDR3 is TGTGCCAGCAGGGAGATTGTCCTTGCCTACGAGCAGTACTTC.

The gene calls are TRBV11-2 and TRBJ2-3; D is ambiguous. Trimming removed 1 base from V and 6 bases from J, with 11 bases in between. This CDR3 is built from 14 residues. CDR1 and CDR2 (germline): SGHAT, FQNNGV. The CDR3: CASSLGVKPDTQYF. The CDR3 bases are TGTGCCAGCAGCTTAGGGGTCAAACCGGATACGCAGTATTTT. The full variable domain, with the rest looked up from reference TRBV11-2 and TRBJ2-3, is EAGVAQSPRYKIIEKRQSVAFWCNPISGHATLYWYQQILGQGPKLLIQFQNNGVVDDSQLPKDRFSAERLKGVDSTLKIQPAKLEDSAVYLCASSLGVKPDTQYFGPGTRLTVL.

This clonotype was counted a single time. The gene calls are TRBV28 and TRBJ2-3, with D perhaps matching TRBD1 (6 bases). Trimming took 6 bases from V and 3 from J, leaving 16 bases between them. CDR1 is MDHEN and CDR2 is SYDVKM in the germline V gene. The CDR3 extends over 15 amino acids. In DNA, the CDR3 is TGTGCCAGCAGCCAACAGGGTTTCAGTACAGATACGCAGTATTTT. Amino acids: CASSQQGFSTDTQYF.

The genes are TRBV13 and TRBJ1-1; the D gene is possibly TRBD1 (5 bases). CDR1 is PRHDT, CDR2 FYEKMQ, per germline (reference sequence). Trimming stripped 4 bases from V and 7 bases from J, with 10 bases between. The CDR3 length is 12 residues. CDR3 DNA sequence: TGTGCCAGCAGCTGGGGCACGGGTGAAGCTTTCTTT. This translates into CASSWGTGEAFF.

The V and J genes are TRBV5-6 and TRBJ2-1; D possibly matches TRBD1 or TRBD2 (7 bases each). CDR1 and CDR2 (germline): SGHDT, YYEEEE. This CDR3 is built from 16 residues. The V end was cut by 4 bases, the J end by 4 bases, with 18 bases between. CDR3 DNA: TGTGCCAGCAGCCCGGTGACAGGGAGGGGGTACAATGAGCAGTTCTTC. This sequence encodes CASSPVTGRGYNEQFF.

The chain employs TRBV28 and TRBJ2-7; TRBD2 matches 11 bases. The CDR3 covers 16 residues. CDR1 MDHEN and CDR2 SYDVKM come from the germline V gene. The V gene end was trimmed by 5 bases and the J gene end by 2 bases; junction bases not matched to a gene: 8. The DNA of the CDR3 is TGTGCCAGCAGTCCCGTAGCGGGAGGGCCTGCCTACGAGCAGTACTTC. Protein product: CASSPVAGGPAYEQYF.

This chain connects TRBV15 to TRBJ2-1; TRBD2 matches at 9 bases. The CDR3 covers 17 residues. V lost 1 base and J lost 8; bases outside the gene matches: 12. The germline V gene encodes CDR1 LNHNV and CDR2 YYDKDF (reference sequence). CDR3 nucleotides: TGTGCCACCAGCAGAGGTCCAGCGGGAGGATTTGGGGATGAGCAGTTCTTC. Translated, it gives CATSRGPAGGFGDEQFF.